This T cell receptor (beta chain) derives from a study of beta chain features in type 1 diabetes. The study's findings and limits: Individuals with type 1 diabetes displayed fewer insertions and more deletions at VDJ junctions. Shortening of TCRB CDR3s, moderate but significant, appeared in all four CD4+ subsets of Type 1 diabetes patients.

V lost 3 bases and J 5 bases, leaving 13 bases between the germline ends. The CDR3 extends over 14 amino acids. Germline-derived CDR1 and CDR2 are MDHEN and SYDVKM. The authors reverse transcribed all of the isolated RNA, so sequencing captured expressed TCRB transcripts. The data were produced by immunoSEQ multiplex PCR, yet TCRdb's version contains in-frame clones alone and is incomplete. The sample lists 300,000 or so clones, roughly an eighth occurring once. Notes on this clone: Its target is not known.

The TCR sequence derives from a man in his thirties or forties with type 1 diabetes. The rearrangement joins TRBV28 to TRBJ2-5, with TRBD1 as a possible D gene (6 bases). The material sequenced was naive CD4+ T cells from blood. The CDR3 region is CASSFQGRRETQYF. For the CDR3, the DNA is TGTGCCAGCAGTTTCCAGGGGCGCCGTGAGACCCAGTACTTC.